The T cell receptor (beta chain) under discussion was sequenced for a study of Graves' ophthalmopathy and Graves' hyperthyroidism. With respect to this clonotype: Its antigen is unknown. Given a much more abundant clone one base away, this may be a read error.

Study-wide points: A majority of expanded thyroid clonotypes exceeding 0.001 frequency were likewise present in blood. Ophthalmopathy versus stable hyperthyroidism: 13-signature model gave around 90% sensitivity, 75% to 83% specificity.

RNA transcripts served as template for amplifying TCR beta CDR3 sequences. In the first round, RT-PCR was carried out with HTBI primers, and a multiplex PCR formed the second round. TCRdb ran MiXCR on the multiplex PCR reads and lists one entry per CDR3 protein. The table records 350,000 to 450,000 distinct CDR3 sequences, under 25% of them present only once. CDR3 length equals 16 residues. With V trimmed by 6 bases and J by 4 bases, 6 bases remained unmatched. The authors diagnosed from clinical symptoms, serum thyroxine, TRAb, thyroid ultrasound and orbital computed tomography. Sequences were obtained from peripheral blood. This sequence joins TRBV12-3 or TRBV12-4 and TRBJ2-2; 12 bases fit TRBD2. This TCR was sampled from a woman between 18 and 29 years old with stable Graves' hyperthyroidism. The CDR3 region is CASSPGLAGTTGELFF. DNA for the CDR3: TGTGCCAGCAGCCCTGGACTAGCGGGAACCACCGGGGAGCTGTTTTTT.